The 31 T cell receptor beta chains below come from one sample, sequenced in a study of T cell changes during pregnancy in multiple sclerosis. Clones were read by immunoSEQ multiplex PCR, and TCRdb kept only the in-frame ones, dropping some. The data contain 89,000 or so clones, about 89% of them seen just once; the ten biggest clones take up roughly 4%. This specimen was PBMCs, taken in the first trimester of pregnancy. Receptors were obtained from a female donor in good health, serving as a control in a pregnancy study. Some clones in this sample may be carry-over from other donors' samples.

The chain links TRBV10-3 to TRBJ2-1; 16 positions match TRBD2. The CDR3 is 15 residues long. V gave up 4 bases and J gave up 9 bases; unmatched junction bases: 3. The germline V gene encodes CDR1 ENHRY and CDR2 SYGVKD. This CDR3 is CAISVGTSGRVEQFF. The CDR3 DNA is TGTGCCATCAGTGTCGGGACTAGCGGGAGGGTTGAGCAGTTCTTC.

This chain links TRBV28 with TRBJ1-1, with 7 nucleotides matching TRBD1. This CDR3 spans 16 amino acids. The V and J ends lost 6 bases and 2 bases, in that order; junction bases with no gene match: 12. Germline V gene sequence: CDR1 MDHEN, CDR2 SYDVKM. The CDR3: CASRPSGQALNTEAFF. In DNA form, the CDR3 reads TGTGCCAGCAGGCCTTCTGGACAGGCTCTCAACACTGAAGCTTTCTTT.

The genes are TRBV7-2 and TRBJ1-1; tentative D call: TRBD1 (5 bases). CDR1 and CDR2 (germline): SGHTA, FQGNSA. Trimming removed 4 bases from V and 5 bases from J, with 14 bases in between. The CDR3 contains 14 residues. The chain's CDR3 is CASSWDPGGTEAFF. In DNA, the CDR3 is TGTGCCAGCAGCTGGGACCCCGGGGGAACTGAAGCTTTCTTT.

The rearrangement uses TRBV29-1 and TRBJ2-2; 14 positions agree with TRBD2. The germline gives CDR1 SQVTM, CDR2 ANQGSEA. The trim removed 3 bases at V and 7 bases at J, leaving 7 bases unmatched. The CDR3 sequence is 16 residues long. As DNA, the CDR3 is TGCAGCGTTGAGCGGGGGACTAGCGGGAGTTTCGGGGAGCTGTTTTTT. Translating it yields CSVERGTSGSFGELFF.

V usage is TRBV6-5 and J usage is TRBJ1-1; tentatively, D is TRBD1 (6 bases). V lost 0 bases, J lost 1 base, and 12 bases lay in between. Per the germline V gene, CDR1 is MNHEY and CDR2 is SVGAGI. This CDR3 comprises 16 residues. CDR3 region: CASSYSRGRKNTEAFF. CDR3 sequence (DNA): TGTGCCAGCAGTTACTCGCGGGGGCGAAAGAACACTGAAGCTTTCTTT.

This clone showed up just once. V gene TRBV28 combines with J gene TRBJ2-5; D gene unclear. This CDR3 spans 14 amino acids. The germline V and J ends were trimmed by 6 bases and 0 bases, with 11 bases remaining between them. CDR1 is MDHEN and CDR2 is SYDVKM in the germline V gene. CDR3 nucleotide sequence: TGTGCCAGCAGGGTACCTGGAGACCAAGAGACCCAGTACTTC. Translation gives CASRVPGDQETQYF. Complete variable domain (other parts from reference TRBV28 and TRBJ2-5): DVKVTQSSRYLVKRTGEKVFLECVQDMDHENMFWYRQDPGLGLRLIYFSYDVKMKEKGDIPEGYSVSREKKERFSLILESASTNQTSMYLCASRVPGDQETQYFGPGTRLLVL.

The chain couples TRBV5-1 to TRBJ1-2; 8 bases agree with TRBD1. The CDR3 length is 13 residues. Unmatched junction bases numbered 2, after V lost 4 bases and J lost 3 bases. CDR1 and CDR2 from the germline V gene are SGHRS and YFSETQ. For the CDR3, the DNA is TGCGCCAGCAGCCTGGGACAGGACTATGGCTACACCTTC. Amino acids: CASSLGQDYGYTF.

The J gene is TRBJ1-2, the V gene TRBV27; 8 nucleotides match TRBD1. Per germline, CDR1 MNHEY and CDR2 SMNVEV (reference sequence). The V segment lost 0 bases and the J segment 8 bases; nucleotides outside the gene matches: 8. This CDR3 region has 15 residues. The CDR3 reads CASSLSPGGVGGYTF. CDR3 bases: TGTGCCAGCAGTTTATCGCCAGGGGGCGTCGGCGGCTACACCTTC.

V usage is TRBV19 and J usage is TRBJ2-1; TRBD1 matches at 7 bases. V lost 3 bases and J lost 5; bases outside the gene matches: 4. CDR1 is LNHDA, CDR2 SQIVND, per germline (reference sequence). The CDR3 is made up of 14 amino acids. The CDR3 DNA follows: TGTGCCAGTAGTATGGACAGGACCAACAATGAGCAGTTCTTC. It specifies CASSMDRTNNEQFF.

The rearrangement links TRBV11-2 to TRBJ1-2; the D is unclear. The germline V gene has CDR1 SGHAT and CDR2 FQNNGV. Trimming took 8 bases from V and 4 from J, leaving 20 bases between them. The CDR3 length is 15 residues. The CDR3, as DNA: TGTGCCAGCGAGAATCGGGGATGGAGACCCTATGGCTACACCTTC. Protein: CASENRGWRPYGYTF.

The chain carries TRBV5-6 and TRBJ2-7; D unclear. Germline assignment: CDR1 SGHDT and CDR2 YYEEEE. The CDR3 contains 12 residues. V lost 2 bases and J 3 bases, leaving 6 bases between the germline ends. CDR3 protein: CASSLSLYEQYF. Here the CDR3 DNA reads TGTGCCAGCAGCTTAAGCCTCTACGAGCAGTACTTC.

The rearrangement joins TRBV5-1 to TRBJ2-7; TRBD2 agrees at 12 bases. Trimming removed 2 bases from V and 7 bases from J; junction bases left unmatched: 7. The CDR3 totals 15 residues. Per the germline V gene, CDR1 is SGHRS and CDR2 is YFSETQ. The CDR3 protein is CASSFTSGGRDEQYF. Written as DNA, the CDR3 is TGCGCCAGCAGCTTCACTAGCGGGGGGCGAGATGAGCAGTACTTC.

The rearrangement links TRBV6-6 to TRBJ1-4; perhaps TRBD1 as D (6 bases). Trimming left V 8 bases short and J 8 bases short, with 12 bases between. Germline-derived CDR1 and CDR2 are MNHNY and SVGAGI (reference sequence). The CDR3 is 12 amino acids. CDR3 loop: CASGSRGEKLFF. The CDR3 nucleotides read TGTGCCAGCGGGAGCAGGGGAGAAAAACTGTTTTTT.

V gene TRBV11-3 combines with J gene TRBJ2-5, with D possibly TRBD2 on 7 matching bases. The CDR3 runs 15 residues. Germline V lookup: CDR1 SGHNT, CDR2 YENEEA. V gave up 5 bases and J gave up 5 bases, with 18 bases separating them. The CDR3 spells CASSPTAGAGETQYF. CDR3 in DNA: TGTGCCAGCAGCCCCACCGCGGGGGCCGGGGAGACCCAGTACTTC.

This sequence joins TRBV15 and TRBJ1-1; a weak D match, TRBD1 (6 bases). The CDR3 contains 16 residues. Trimming took 2 bases from V and 0 from J, leaving 13 bases between them. Germline V lookup: CDR1 LNHNV, CDR2 YYDKDF (reference sequence). CDR3 in amino acids: CATSRLPGHVNTEAFF. CDR3 nucleotide sequence: TGTGCCACCAGCAGATTACCGGGACACGTGAACACTGAAGCTTTCTTT.

This clone occurred once. The chain carries TRBV5-1 and TRBJ2-2; 11 nucleotides line up with TRBD2. Germline V gene sequence: CDR1 SGHRS, CDR2 YFSETQ. This CDR3 has 16 residues. The trim removed 9 bases at V and 5 bases at J, leaving 12 bases unmatched. CDR3 DNA: TGCGCCACCGTAGCGGGGGGGCCGTTTGGGACCGGGGAGCTGTTTTTT. This gives the protein CATVAGGPFGTGELFF.

This clone was picked up one time. The CDR3 coding sequence is TGCAGCGTTGAGGTAGTGGGCAGTTACGAGCAGTACTTC. Translation: CSVEVVGSYEQYF. This chain links TRBV29-1 with TRBJ2-7, with unresolved D. CDR1 is SQVTM and CDR2 is ANQGSEA in the germline V gene. There are 13 residues in the CDR3. The V end lost 3 bases, the J end lost 4 bases, and 13 bases lay between the germline ends.

The V and J genes are TRBV4-1 and TRBJ2-1; D gene ambiguous. This CDR3 has 18 amino acids. Trimming left V 0 bases short and J 2 bases short, with 17 bases between. CDR1 and CDR2 (germline): MGHRA, YSYEKL. The CDR3 nucleotides are TGCGCCAGCAGCCAAGATATGGGCCTGAACCACCCCTACAATGAGCAGTTCTTC. Its translation: CASSQDMGLNHPYNEQFF.

This chain links TRBV7-9 with TRBJ2-1; 10 bases are a match to TRBD2. Unmatched junction bases numbered 6, after V lost 8 bases and J lost 5 bases. Germline V CDR1 and CDR2: SEHNR, FQNEAQ (reference sequence). The CDR3 sequence is 14 residues long. The CDR3, as DNA: TGTGCCAGCGGTACAGCGGGGGGGCACAATGAGCAGTTCTTC. The encoded protein is CASGTAGGHNEQFF. The full variable domain, in which reference TRBV7-9 and TRBJ2-1 provide the parts outside the CDR3, is DTGVSQNPRHKITKRGQNVTFRCDPISEHNRLYWYRQTLGQGPEFLTYFQNEAQLEKSRLLSDRFSAERPKGSFSTLEIQRTEQGDSAMYLCASGTAGGHNEQFFGPGTRLTVL.

The rearrangement links TRBV10-3 to TRBJ2-4; D remains ambiguous. V lost 6 bases, J lost 1 base, and 7 bases lay in between. The CDR3 sequence is 13 residues long. CDR1 is ENHRY, CDR2 SYGVKD, per germline. The CDR3 here is CAIRLEAKNIQYF. Written as DNA, the CDR3 is TGTGCCATCAGACTTGAGGCCAAAAACATTCAGTACTTC.

DNA of the CDR3: TGCGCCAGCAGCCCAATCAGCGACGGGGAGCTGTTTTTT. Its translation: CASSPISDGELFF. V gene TRBV5-1 combines with J gene TRBJ2-2; D gene uncertain. This CDR3 region has 13 residues. Trimming shortened V by 4 bases and J by 7 bases, and 11 bases separated the two germline ends. Germline CDR1 reads SGHRS; CDR2 reads YFSETQ.

A single count supports this clone. The V call is TRBV11-2, the J call TRBJ2-5; TRBD2 is a possible D gene (7 bases). V was clipped by 8 bases and J by 4 bases, with 17 bases between them. In germline, CDR1 is SGHAT, CDR2 FQNNGV. The CDR3 has 14 amino acids. CDR3 amino acids: CASLGAGARETQYF. The CDR3 nucleotides read TGTGCCAGCCTCGGCGCGGGGGCCCGAGAGACCCAGTACTTC. Filled out from reference TRBV11-2 and TRBJ2-5, the complete variable domain reads EAGVAQSPRYKIIEKRQSVAFWCNPISGHATLYWYQQILGQGPKLLIQFQNNGVVDDSQLPKDRFSAERLKGVDSTLKIQPAKLEDSAVYLCASLGAGARETQYFGPGTRLLVL.

This rearrangement joins TRBV5-1 to TRBJ2-5; 9 nucleotides agree with TRBD1. The ends lost 4 bases at V and 5 bases at J; junction bases unmatched: 6. The CDR3 sequence is 14 residues long. The germline CDR1 and CDR2 sequences are SGHRS and YFSETQ. In nucleotides, the CDR3 is TGCGCCAGCAGCCCACAGGGGGCAGGGGAGACCCAGTACTTC. The encoded protein is CASSPQGAGETQYF.

The rearrangement links TRBV5-5 to TRBJ2-2; TRBD1 matches 12 bases. CDR3 size: 15 residues. Germline V gene data show CDR1 as SGHKS and CDR2 as YYEKEE (reference sequence). The J segment lost 5 bases and the V segment lost 3 bases, leaving 2 bases of the junction unmatched. The CDR3 loop is CASSWGQGATGELFF. CDR3 DNA sequence: TGTGCCAGCAGCTGGGGACAGGGGGCGACCGGGGAGCTGTTTTTT.

The chain is built from TRBV9 and TRBJ1-3; possible D gene TRBD1, 6 bases. The CDR3 covers 16 residues. The V end lost 3 bases, the J end lost 0 bases, and 13 bases lay between the germline ends. Germline CDR1 and CDR2: SGDLS and YYNGEE. The CDR3, as DNA: TGTGCCAGCAGCGGCCGGGGGGCCCACTCTGGAAACACCATATATTTT. As protein: CASSGRGAHSGNTIYF.

For this clone: Other DNA sequences in the same sample also yield this CDR3. The V and J genes are TRBV5-1 and TRBJ2-1; no definite D call. V lost 0 bases and J 6 bases, leaving 7 bases between the germline ends. The CDR3 has 13 residues. Germline V gene lookup returns CDR1 SGHRS and CDR2 YFSETQ. The CDR3 DNA reads TGCGCCAGCAGCTTGGCAGTCCTCAATGAGCAGTTCTTC. Protein: CASSLAVLNEQFF. The full variable domain, its missing parts supplied by reference TRBV5-1 and TRBJ2-1, is KAGVTQTPRYLIKTRGQQVTLSCSPISGHRSVSWYQQTPGQGLQFLFEYFSETQRNKGNFPGRFSGRQFSNSRSEMNVSTLELGDSALYLCASSLAVLNEQFFGPGTRLTVL.

This clone showed up just once. J is TRBJ1-2 and V is TRBV19, with 9 nucleotides matching TRBD1. V gave up 9 bases and J gave up 4 bases; unmatched junction bases: 15. Germline V gene lookup returns CDR1 LNHDA and CDR2 SQIVND (reference sequence). This CDR3 region has 16 residues. In nucleotides, the CDR3 is TGTGCCAGCACCACCGGGACAGGGCCTCCCTCCTATGGCTACACCTTC. Translating it yields CASTTGTGPPSYGYTF.

The chain carries TRBV5-1 and TRBJ1-1; TRBD1 agrees at 10 bases. V lost 4 bases, J lost 5 bases, and 8 bases stayed unmatched. This CDR3 spans 15 amino acids. Germline CDR1 reads SGHRS; CDR2 reads YFSETQ. This CDR3 reads CASSEDRGWSTEAFF. The CDR3 nucleotides read TGCGCCAGCAGCGAGGACAGGGGGTGGAGTACTGAAGCTTTCTTT.

This clone came up once. The chain carries TRBV7-9 and TRBJ2-7; 10 bases fit TRBD1. The J segment lost 6 bases and the V segment lost 5 bases, leaving 7 bases of the junction unmatched. Per germline, CDR1 SEHNR and CDR2 FQNEAQ (reference sequence). CDR3 length: 14 residues. The CDR3 here is CASSLGTGETEQYF. The DNA for the CDR3 is TGTGCCAGCAGCCTAGGGACAGGGGAAACCGAGCAGTACTTC.

The chain couples TRBV11-2 to TRBJ1-1; 7 bases are shared with TRBD1. Trimming at V came to 5 bases and at J to 4 bases, leaving 7 bases not matched to a gene. The CDR3 has 14 amino acids. Looked up from germline, CDR1 is SGHAT and CDR2 is FQNNGV. The CDR3 coding sequence is TGTGCCAGCAGCCACCCCGACAGGGCCACTGAAGCTTTCTTT. Its translation is CASSHPDRATEAFF.

J is TRBJ1-2 and V is TRBV30, with D tentatively TRBD1 (5 bases). Germline V gene data show CDR1 as GTSNPN and CDR2 as SVGIG (reference sequence). V gave up 3 bases and J gave up 8 bases, with 13 bases separating them. The CDR3 extends over 12 amino acids. The CDR3 region is CAWRPGSEGYTF. CDR3 sequence (DNA): TGTGCCTGGAGGCCAGGGTCGGAAGGCTACACCTTC.